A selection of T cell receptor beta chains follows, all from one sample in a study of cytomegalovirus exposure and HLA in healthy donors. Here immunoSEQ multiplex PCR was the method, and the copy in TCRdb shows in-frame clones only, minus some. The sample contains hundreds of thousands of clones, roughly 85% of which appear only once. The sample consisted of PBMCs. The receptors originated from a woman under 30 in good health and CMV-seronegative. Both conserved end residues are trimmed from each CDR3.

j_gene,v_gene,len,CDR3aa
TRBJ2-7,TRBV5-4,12,ASTMRGLAQEQY
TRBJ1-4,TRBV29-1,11,SVPGGPNEKLF
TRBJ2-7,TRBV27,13,ASRLAVYGNYEQY
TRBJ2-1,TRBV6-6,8,ATLSNEQF
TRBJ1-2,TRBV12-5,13,ASGGSTGSFYGYT
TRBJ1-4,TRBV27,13,ASRGIGAYNEKLF
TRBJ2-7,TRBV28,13,ASISGGQGSYEQY
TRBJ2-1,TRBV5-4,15,ASSSPLPSGSDNEQF
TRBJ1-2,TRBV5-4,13,ASSPPGDPGSGYT
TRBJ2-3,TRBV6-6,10,ASSYFRDTQY
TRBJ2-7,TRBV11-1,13,ASSLEAVYESGQY
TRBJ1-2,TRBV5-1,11,ASSYGFRDGYT
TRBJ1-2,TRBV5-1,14,ASSPGQAALGYGYT
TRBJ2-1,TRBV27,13,ASSPVVRGSHEQF
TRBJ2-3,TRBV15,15,ATSREGGGRLTDTQY
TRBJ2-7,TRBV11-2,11,ASRRDRTYEQY
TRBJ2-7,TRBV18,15,ASSPPKRKQNLGEQY
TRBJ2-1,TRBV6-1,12,ASSLSGRSNEQF
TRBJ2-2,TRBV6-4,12,ASSAVRGRGELF
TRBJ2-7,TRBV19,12,ASSKGQGGYEQY
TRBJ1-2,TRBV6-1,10,ARGGPPYGYT
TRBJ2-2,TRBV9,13,ASSVGTGGEWELF
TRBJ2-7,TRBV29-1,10,SVGYGSYEQY
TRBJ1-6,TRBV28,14,ASSLVGGGRNSPLH
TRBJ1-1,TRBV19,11,ASSLTGNTEAF
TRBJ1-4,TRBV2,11,ALGRETNEKLF
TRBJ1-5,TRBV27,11,ASSFGGGQPQH
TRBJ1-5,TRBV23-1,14,ASSYRDTYASQPQH
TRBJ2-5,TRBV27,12,ASSPGPARGTQY
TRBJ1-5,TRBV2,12,ASSVGLSNQPQH
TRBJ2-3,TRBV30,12,AWGTSRFTDTQY
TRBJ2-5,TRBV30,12,AWTQGAEGETQY
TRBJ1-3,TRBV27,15,ASRGVSLDHSGNTIY
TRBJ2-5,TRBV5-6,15,ASSYRSIQGAEETQY
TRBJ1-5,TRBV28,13,ASSSSDRGRQPQH
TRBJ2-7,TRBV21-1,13,ASSRHLGGLHEQY